What follows are 13 T cell receptor beta chains derived from one specimen sequenced in a study of blood T cell repertoires in COVID-19. The assay was immunoSEQ multiplex PCR, and TCRdb's table has in-frame clones only and misses some. The repertoire holds about 190,000 clones, with around 85% as singletons. Sequences were obtained from peripheral blood. The source is a man aged 45-60 years who had recovered from COVID-19.

The chain is built from TRBV6-5 and TRBJ1-1, with D perhaps matching TRBD1 (5 bases). Germline loops: CDR1 MNHEY, CDR2 SVGAGI. The CDR3 totals 11 residues. V was shortened by 6 bases and J by 6 bases, with 8 bases between the two germline ends. The CDR3 loop is CASRWGAEAFF. The CDR3 region has the DNA TGTGCCAGCAGATGGGGGGCTGAAGCTTTCTTT.

This clone was seen more than once but under ten times. This sequence joins TRBV5-1 and TRBJ2-2, with D possibly matching TRBD1 (6 bases). This CDR3 comprises 16 residues. V was shortened by 8 bases and J by 1 base, with 18 bases between the two germline ends. Germline V gene sequence: CDR1 SGHRS, CDR2 YFSETQ. CDR3 coding DNA: TGCGCCAGTGGGGCTAATCAGGGGCGGAACACCGGGGAGCTGTTTTTT. This sequence encodes CASGANQGRNTGELFF.

The gene calls are TRBV3-1 (or the pseudogene TRBV3-2) and TRBJ2-3, with D possibly TRBD1 on 5 matching bases. Germline V gene data show CDR1 as LGHDT and CDR2 as YNNKEL (reference sequence). The V end was cut by 0 bases, the J end by 5 bases, with 21 bases between. The CDR3 has 18 residues. Here the CDR3 DNA reads TGTGCCAGCAGCCAAGAGGCAGCGCGGACAAAATCTCGAGATACGCAGTATTTT. This codes for CASSQEAARTKSRDTQYF.

V usage is TRBV9 and J usage is TRBJ2-2, with unresolved D. V dropped 3 bases and J dropped 6 bases, with 6 bases sitting between them. The CDR3 sequence is 12 residues long. Germline assignment: CDR1 SGDLS and CDR2 YYNGEE. CDR3 DNA sequence: TGTGCCAGCAGCGCATCGGCCGGGGAGCTGTTTTTT. Protein sequence: CASSASAGELFF. The variable domain in full, completed from reference TRBV9 and TRBJ2-2, reads DSGVTQTPKHLITATGQRVTLRCSPRSGDLSVYWYQQSLDQGLQFLIQYYNGEERAKGNILERFSAQQFPDLHSELNLSSLELGDSALYFCASSASAGELFFGEGSRLTVL.

Turning to this clone: The sample has other DNA sequences that encode this CDR3 too. The chain is built from TRBV18 and TRBJ2-5, with 9 positions matching TRBD1. CDR3 length: 14 amino acids. Germline V gives CDR1 KGHSH, CDR2 LQKENI. After removal of 0 bases from V and 4 bases from J, the junction contained 0 bases not matched to a gene. As DNA, the CDR3 is TGTGCCAGCTCACCACCGGGACAGGGAGAGACCCAGTACTTC. Protein product: CASSPPGQGETQYF.

CDR3 sequence (DNA): TGTGCCAGCAGCCCCGACTGGAACACTGAAGCTTTCTTT. Translation gives CASSPDWNTEAFF. The gene calls are TRBV11-2 and TRBJ1-1; D uncertain. Germline CDR1 is SGHAT and CDR2 is FQNNGV. The V and J ends lost 5 bases and 1 base respectively, with 8 bases between them. CDR3 length: 13 amino acids.

The rearrangement uses TRBV20-1 and TRBJ2-1; D unresolved. The CDR3 is made up of 11 amino acids. Trimming cost V 4 bases and J 6 bases, with 7 bases left between them. Germline V lookup: CDR1 DFQATT, CDR2 SNEGSKA (reference sequence). CDR3 in amino acids: CSANIVNEQFF. Written as DNA, the CDR3 is TGCAGTGCTAATATTGTCAATGAGCAGTTCTTC.

The CDR3 DNA reads TGTGCCAGCCACGTTGAGGGTGGCTATGGCTACACCTTC. Encoded protein: CASHVEGGYGYTF. V and J are TRBV19 and TRBJ1-2; D gene ambiguous. The germline V gene has CDR1 LNHDA and CDR2 SQIVND (reference sequence). The CDR3 is 13 amino acids. The V and J ends lost 9 bases and 4 bases respectively, with 15 bases between them.

This chain joins TRBV7-2 and TRBJ1-1; possible D gene TRBD1, 5 bases. The V end was cut by 0 bases, the J end by 6 bases, with 11 bases between. From germline, CDR1 is SGHTA and CDR2 FQGNSA. CDR3 length: 14 amino acids. The CDR3 DNA is TGTGCCAGCAGCTTAGCGCGCGGGGACCCTGAAGCTTTCTTT. It specifies CASSLARGDPEAFF.

The chain carries TRBV7-3 and TRBJ2-2; 9 bases match TRBD2. Per the germline V gene, CDR1 is SGHTA and CDR2 is FQGTGA. J lost 5 bases, V lost 4 bases, and 5 bases had no gene match. The CDR3 totals 15 residues. CDR3 protein: CASSSLAGVTGELFF. In nucleotides, the CDR3 is TGTGCCAGCAGCTCATTAGCGGGAGTGACCGGGGAGCTGTTTTTT.

V and J are TRBV2 and TRBJ1-6; 7 positions agree with TRBD1. The V segment lost 4 bases and the J segment 14 bases; nucleotides outside the gene matches: 11. There are 14 residues in the CDR3. CDR1 SNHLY and CDR2 FYNNEI come from the germline V gene. The CDR3 DNA reads as TGTGCCAGCAGTGCTACTCCGACAGGGCAGGCCCTCCACTTT. Translating gives CASSATPTGQALHF.

V is TRBV28 and J is TRBJ2-7, with 7 bases lining up with TRBD1. The germline V gene has CDR1 MDHEN and CDR2 SYDVKM. This CDR3 spans 15 amino acids. V trimming: 1 base; J trimming: 2 bases; junction bases outside the gene matches: 5. CDR3 DNA sequence: TGTGCCAGCAGTTTATCCCGACAGGGTCCCTACGAGCAGTACTTC. The encoded protein is CASSLSRQGPYEQYF.

The chain links TRBV15 to TRBJ2-7; 9 bases match TRBD2. V lost 1 base and J lost 2; bases outside the gene matches: 6. There are 16 residues in the CDR3. The germline V gene encodes CDR1 LNHNV and CDR2 YYDKDF (reference sequence). CDR3 in amino acids: CATSRVNSGSAYEQYF. The CDR3 DNA follows: TGTGCCACCAGCAGAGTTAATAGCGGGAGTGCCTACGAGCAGTACTTC. Supplemented by reference TRBV15 and TRBJ2-7, the full variable domain reads DAMVIQNPRYQVTQFGKPVTLSCSQTLNHNVMYWYQQKSSQAPKLLFHYYDKDFNNEADTPDNFQSRRPNTSFCFLDIRSPGLGDTAMYLCATSRVNSGSAYEQYFGPGTRLTVT.